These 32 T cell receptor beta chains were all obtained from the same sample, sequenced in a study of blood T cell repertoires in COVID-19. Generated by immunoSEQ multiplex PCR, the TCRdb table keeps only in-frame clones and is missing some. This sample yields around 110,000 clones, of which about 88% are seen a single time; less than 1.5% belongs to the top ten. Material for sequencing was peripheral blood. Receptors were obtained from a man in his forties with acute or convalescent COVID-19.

The chain's CDR3 is CSVGGLAVTDTQYF. CDR3 DNA: TGCAGCGTTGGGGGGCTAGCGGTCACAGATACGCAGTATTTT. This chain connects TRBV29-1 to TRBJ2-3; D perhaps matches TRBD2 (7 bases). The CDR3 has 14 amino acids. Germline CDR1 and CDR2: SQVTM and ANQGSEA. The V gene lost 4 bases and the J gene lost 2 bases, with 13 bases spanning the gap.

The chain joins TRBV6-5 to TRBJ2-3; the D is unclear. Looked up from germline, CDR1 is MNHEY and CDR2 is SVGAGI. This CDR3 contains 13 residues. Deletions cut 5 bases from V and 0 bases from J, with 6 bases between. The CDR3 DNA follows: TGTGCCAGCAGTCGTATTAGCACAGATACGCAGTATTTT. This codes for CASSRISTDTQYF.

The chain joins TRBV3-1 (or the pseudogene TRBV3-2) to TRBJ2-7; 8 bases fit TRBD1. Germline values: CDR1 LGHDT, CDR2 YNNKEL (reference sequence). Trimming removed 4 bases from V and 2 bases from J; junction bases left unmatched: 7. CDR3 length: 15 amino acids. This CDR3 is CASSRGQGAPYEQYF. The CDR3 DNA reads TGTGCCAGCAGCCGGGGGCAGGGGGCCCCCTACGAGCAGTACTTC.

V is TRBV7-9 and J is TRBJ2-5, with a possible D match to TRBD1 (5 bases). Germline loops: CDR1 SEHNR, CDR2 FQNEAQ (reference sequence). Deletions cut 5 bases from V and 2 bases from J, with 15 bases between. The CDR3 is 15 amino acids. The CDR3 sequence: CASSPKETAQETQYF. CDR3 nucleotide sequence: TGTGCCAGCAGCCCGAAGGAGACAGCGCAAGAGACCCAGTACTTC.

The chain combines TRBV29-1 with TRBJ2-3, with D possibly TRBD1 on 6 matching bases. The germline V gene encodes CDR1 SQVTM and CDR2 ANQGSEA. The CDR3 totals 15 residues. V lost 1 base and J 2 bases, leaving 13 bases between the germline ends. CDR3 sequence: CSVEGGQLPTDTQYF. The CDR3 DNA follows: TGCAGCGTTGAAGGTGGACAGCTTCCCACAGATACGCAGTATTTT.

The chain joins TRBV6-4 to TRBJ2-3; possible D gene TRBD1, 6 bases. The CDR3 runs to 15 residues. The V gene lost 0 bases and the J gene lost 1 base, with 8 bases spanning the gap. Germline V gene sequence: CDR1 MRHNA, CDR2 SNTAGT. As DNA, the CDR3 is TGTGCCAGCAGTGACTCGCCAGGGGGCACAGATACGCAGTATTTT. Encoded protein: CASSDSPGGTDTQYF.

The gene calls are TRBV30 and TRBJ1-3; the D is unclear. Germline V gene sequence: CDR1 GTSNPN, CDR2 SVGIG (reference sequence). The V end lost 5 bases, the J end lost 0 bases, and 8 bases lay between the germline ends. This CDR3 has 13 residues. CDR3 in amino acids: CAWPTASGNTIYF. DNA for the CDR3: TGTGCCTGGCCGACTGCCTCTGGAAACACCATATATTTT.

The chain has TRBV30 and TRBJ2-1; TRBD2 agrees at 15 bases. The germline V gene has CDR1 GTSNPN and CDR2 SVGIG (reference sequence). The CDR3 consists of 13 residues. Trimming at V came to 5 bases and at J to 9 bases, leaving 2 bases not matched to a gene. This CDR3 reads CAWGLAGGLEQFF. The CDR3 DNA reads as TGTGCCTGGGGACTAGCGGGAGGGCTTGAGCAGTTCTTC.

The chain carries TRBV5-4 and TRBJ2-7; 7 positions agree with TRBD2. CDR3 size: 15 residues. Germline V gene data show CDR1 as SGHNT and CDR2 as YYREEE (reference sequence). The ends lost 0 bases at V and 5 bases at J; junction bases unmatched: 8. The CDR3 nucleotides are TGTGCCAGCAGCTTGGTTGGCGGGGGAGGGAACGAGCAGTACTTC. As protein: CASSLVGGGGNEQYF.

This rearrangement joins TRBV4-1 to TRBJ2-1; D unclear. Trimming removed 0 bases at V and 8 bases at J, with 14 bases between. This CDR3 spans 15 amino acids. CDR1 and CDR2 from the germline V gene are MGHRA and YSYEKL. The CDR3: CASSQETRLQDEQFF. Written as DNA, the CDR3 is TGCGCCAGCAGCCAAGAAACCCGGCTGCAGGATGAGCAGTTCTTC.

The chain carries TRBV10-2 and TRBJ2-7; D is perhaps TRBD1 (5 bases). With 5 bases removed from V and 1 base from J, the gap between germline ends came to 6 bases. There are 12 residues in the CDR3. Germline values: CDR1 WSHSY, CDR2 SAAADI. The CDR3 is CASSRQSYEQYF. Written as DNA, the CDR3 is TGCGCCAGCAGTCGACAGTCCTACGAGCAGTACTTC.

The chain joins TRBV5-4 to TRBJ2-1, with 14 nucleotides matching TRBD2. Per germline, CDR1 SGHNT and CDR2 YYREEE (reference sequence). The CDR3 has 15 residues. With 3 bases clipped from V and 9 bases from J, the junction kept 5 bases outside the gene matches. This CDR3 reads CASSWGLAGAGEQFF. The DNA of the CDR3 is TGTGCCAGCAGCTGGGGACTAGCGGGGGCCGGTGAGCAGTTCTTC.

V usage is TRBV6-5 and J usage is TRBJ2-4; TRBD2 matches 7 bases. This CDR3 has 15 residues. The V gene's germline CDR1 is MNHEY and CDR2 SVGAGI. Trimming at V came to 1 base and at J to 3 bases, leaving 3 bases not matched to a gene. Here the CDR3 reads CASSYYRGDKNIQYF. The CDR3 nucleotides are TGTGCCAGCAGTTACTACCGGGGGGACAAAAACATTCAGTACTTC.

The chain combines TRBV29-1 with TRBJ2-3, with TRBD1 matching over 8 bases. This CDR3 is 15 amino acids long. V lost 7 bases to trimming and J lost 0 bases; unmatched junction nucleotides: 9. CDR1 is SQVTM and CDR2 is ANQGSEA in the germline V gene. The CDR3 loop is CSAEQTGASTDTQYF. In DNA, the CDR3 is TGCAGCGCTGAGCAGACAGGGGCTAGCACAGATACGCAGTATTTT.

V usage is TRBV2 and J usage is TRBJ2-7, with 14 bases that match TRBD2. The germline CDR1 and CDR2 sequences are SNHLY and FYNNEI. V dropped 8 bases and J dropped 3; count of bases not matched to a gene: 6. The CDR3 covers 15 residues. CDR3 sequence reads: CASSGLAGGFYEQYF. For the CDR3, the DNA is TGTGCCAGCTCTGGACTAGCGGGGGGCTTCTACGAGCAGTACTTC.

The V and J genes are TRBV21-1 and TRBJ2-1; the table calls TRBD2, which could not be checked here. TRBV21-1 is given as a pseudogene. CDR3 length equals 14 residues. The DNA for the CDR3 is TGTGCCAGCACCCTACGACGGAGAGGCCATGAGCAGTTCTTC. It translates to CASTLRRRGHEQFF.

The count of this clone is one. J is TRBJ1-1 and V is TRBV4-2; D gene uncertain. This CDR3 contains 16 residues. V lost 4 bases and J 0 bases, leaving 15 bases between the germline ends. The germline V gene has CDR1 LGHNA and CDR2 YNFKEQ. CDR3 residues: CASSPGGFGMNTEAFF. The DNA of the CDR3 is TGTGCCAGCAGCCCAGGAGGATTTGGAATGAACACTGAAGCTTTCTTT.

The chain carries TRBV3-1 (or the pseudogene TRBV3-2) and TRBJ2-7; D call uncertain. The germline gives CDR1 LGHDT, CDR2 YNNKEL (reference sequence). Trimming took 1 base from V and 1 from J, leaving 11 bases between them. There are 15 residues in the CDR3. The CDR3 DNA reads TGTGCCAGCAGCCAAGTTCCCAGCGCGTCCTACGAGCAGTACTTC. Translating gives CASSQVPSASYEQYF.

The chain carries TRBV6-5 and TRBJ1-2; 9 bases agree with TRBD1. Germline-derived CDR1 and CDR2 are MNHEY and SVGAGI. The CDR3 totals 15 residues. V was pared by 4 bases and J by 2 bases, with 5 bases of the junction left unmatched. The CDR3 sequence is CASSSLGTGNYGYTF. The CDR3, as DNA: TGTGCCAGCAGTTCTTTAGGGACAGGGAACTATGGCTACACCTTC.

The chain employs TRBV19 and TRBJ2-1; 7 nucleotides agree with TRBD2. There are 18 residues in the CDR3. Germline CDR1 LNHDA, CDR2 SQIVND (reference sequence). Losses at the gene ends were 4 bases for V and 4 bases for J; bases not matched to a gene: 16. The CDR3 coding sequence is TGTGCCAGTAGTAGAGGGGTCGGGGAGGGTAGTTTGTACAATGAGCAGTTCTTC. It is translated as CASSRGVGEGSLYNEQFF. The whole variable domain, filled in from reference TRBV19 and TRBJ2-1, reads DGGITQSPKYLFRKEGQNVTLSCEQNLNHDAMYWYRQDPGQGLRLIYYSQIVNDFQKGDIAEGYSVSREKKESFPLTVTSAQKNPTAFYLCASSRGVGEGSLYNEQFFGPGTRLTVL.

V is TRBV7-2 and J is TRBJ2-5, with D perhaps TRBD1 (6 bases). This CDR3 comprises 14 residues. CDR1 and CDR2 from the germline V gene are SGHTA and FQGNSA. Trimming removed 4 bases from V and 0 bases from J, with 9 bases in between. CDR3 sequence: CASSSDRYQETQYF. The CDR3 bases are TGTGCCAGCAGCTCAGACAGGTACCAAGAGACCCAGTACTTC.

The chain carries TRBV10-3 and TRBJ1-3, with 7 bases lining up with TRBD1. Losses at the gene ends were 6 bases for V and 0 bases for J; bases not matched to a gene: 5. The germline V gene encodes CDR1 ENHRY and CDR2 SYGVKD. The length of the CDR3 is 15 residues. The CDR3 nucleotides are TGTGCCATCAGCGGCCGGGACAGCTCTGGAAACACCATATATTTT. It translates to CAISGRDSSGNTIYF.

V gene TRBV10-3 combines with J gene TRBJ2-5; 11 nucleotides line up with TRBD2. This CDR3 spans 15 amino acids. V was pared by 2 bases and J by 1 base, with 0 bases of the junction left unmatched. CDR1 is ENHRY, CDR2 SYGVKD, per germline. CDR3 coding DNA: TGTGCCATCAGTGAGGGACTAGCGGGCCAAGAGACCCAGTACTTC. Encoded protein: CAISEGLAGQETQYF.

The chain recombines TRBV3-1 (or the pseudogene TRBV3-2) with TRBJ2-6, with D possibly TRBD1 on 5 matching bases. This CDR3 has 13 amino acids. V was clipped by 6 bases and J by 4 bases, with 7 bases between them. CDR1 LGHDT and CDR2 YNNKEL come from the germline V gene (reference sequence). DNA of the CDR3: TGTGCCAGCAGGAGACAGGGGGCCAACGTCCTGACTTTC. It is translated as CASRRQGANVLTF.

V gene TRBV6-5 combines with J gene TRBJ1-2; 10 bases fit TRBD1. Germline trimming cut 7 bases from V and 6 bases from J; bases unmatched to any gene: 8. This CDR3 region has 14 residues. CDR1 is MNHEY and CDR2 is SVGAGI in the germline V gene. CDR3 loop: CASILGQGYNGYTF. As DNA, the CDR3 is TGTGCCAGCATATTGGGACAGGGGTATAATGGCTACACCTTC.

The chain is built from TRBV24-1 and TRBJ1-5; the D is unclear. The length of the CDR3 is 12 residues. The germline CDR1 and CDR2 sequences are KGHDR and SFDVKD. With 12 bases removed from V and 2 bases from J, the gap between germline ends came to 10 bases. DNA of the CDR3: TGTGCCCCCCATCGCGGCAATCAGCCCCAGCATTTT. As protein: CAPHRGNQPQHF.

CDR3 DNA: TGTGCCAGCAGCTTGTGGCGGGAGGGCTTAGGAGAGCAGTACTTC. As protein: CASSLWREGLGEQYF. V and J are TRBV11-2 and TRBJ2-7; 9 nucleotides line up with TRBD2. The CDR3 sequence is 15 residues long. With 3 bases clipped from V and 7 bases from J, the junction kept 10 bases outside the gene matches. The germline gives CDR1 SGHAT, CDR2 FQNNGV.

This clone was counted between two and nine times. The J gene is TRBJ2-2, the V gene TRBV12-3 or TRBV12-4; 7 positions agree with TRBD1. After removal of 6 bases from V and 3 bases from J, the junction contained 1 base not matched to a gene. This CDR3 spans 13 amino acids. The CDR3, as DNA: TGTGCCAGCAGACAGGGGTACACCGGGGAGCTGTTTTTT. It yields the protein CASRQGYTGELFF.

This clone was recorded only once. CDR3 in DNA: TGCAGCGTGGCAAATACAGGGAATGGCTACACCTTC. This translates into CSVANTGNGYTF. The rearrangement links TRBV29-1 to TRBJ1-2, with TRBD1 as a possible D gene (6 bases). V gave up 6 bases and J gave up 6 bases, with 14 bases separating them. Germline assignment: CDR1 SQVTM and CDR2 ANQGSEA. The CDR3 is 12 residues long. The entire variable domain, with the rest obtained from reference TRBV29-1 and TRBJ1-2, is as follows: SAVISQKPSRDICQRGTSLTIQCQVDSQVTMMFWYRQQPGQSLTLIATANQGSEATYESGFVIDKFPISRPNLTFSTLTVSNMSPEDSSIYLCSVANTGNGYTFGSGTRLTVV.

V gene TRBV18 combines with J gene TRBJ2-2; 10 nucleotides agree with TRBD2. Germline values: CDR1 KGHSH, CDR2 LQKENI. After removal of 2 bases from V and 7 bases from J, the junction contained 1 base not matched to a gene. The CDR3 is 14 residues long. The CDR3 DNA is TGTGCCAGCTCACCAGGACTAGCGGTCGGGGAGCTGTTTTTT. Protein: CASSPGLAVGELFF.

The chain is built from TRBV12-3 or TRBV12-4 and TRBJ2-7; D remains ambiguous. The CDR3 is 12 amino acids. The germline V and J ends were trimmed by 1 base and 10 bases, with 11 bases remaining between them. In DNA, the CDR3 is TGTGCCAGCAGTTTAGGTTTGGAGAGACAGTACTTC. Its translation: CASSLGLERQYF.

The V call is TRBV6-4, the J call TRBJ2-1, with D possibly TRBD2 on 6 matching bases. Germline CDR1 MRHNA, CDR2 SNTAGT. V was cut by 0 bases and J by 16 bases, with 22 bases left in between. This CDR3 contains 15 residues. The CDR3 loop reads CASSDSGGPASDIFF. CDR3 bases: TGTGCCAGCAGTGACTCCGGGGGACCAGCATCGGACATATTCTTC.